This T cell receptor (beta chain) appears in the sequencing data of a study of PD-1 blockade in mismatch repair-deficient tumors. Only in-frame clones appear in the TCRdb table, and some are missing; sequencing was by immunoSEQ multiplex PCR. This sample yields approximately 9,400 clones, of which approximately 85% are seen a single time; approximately 0.92% belongs to the top ten. TCRs were sequenced from a few patients responding to pembrolizumab. Trimming pared 0 bases from V and 2 bases from J, leaving 17 bases between. Germline V gives CDR1 SGHRS, CDR2 YFSETQ. The CDR3 consists of 18 residues. The material sequenced was PBMCs, taken about 46 weeks after starting pembrolizumab. This sequence was found in an adult with mismatch repair-deficient cancer. The V and J genes are TRBV5-1 and TRBJ2-2; D is ambiguous. Written as DNA, the CDR3 is TGCGCCAGCAGCTTGGGCGGAGCCCCTACTCTAAACACCGGGGAGCTGTTTTTT. This translates into CASSLGGAPTLNTGELFF.